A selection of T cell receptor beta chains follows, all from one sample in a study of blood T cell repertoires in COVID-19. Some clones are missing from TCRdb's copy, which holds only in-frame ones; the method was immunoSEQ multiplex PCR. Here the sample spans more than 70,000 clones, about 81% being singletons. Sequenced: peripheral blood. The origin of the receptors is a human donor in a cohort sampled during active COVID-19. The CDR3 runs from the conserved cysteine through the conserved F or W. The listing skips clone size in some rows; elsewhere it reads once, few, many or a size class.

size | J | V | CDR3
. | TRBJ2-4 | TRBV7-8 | CASSPGGSAKNIQYF
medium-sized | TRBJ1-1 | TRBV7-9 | CASSPREATGAFF
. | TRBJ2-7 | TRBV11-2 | CASSSLDRPYEQYF
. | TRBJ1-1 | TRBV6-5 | CASSYLDLTEAFF
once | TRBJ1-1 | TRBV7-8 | CASSGLSGQSNTEAFF
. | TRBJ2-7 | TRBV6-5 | CASRSGGLYEQYF
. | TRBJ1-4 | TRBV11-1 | CASSLSRQGRNEKLFF
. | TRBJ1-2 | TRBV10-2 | CASSESPDSRGYTF
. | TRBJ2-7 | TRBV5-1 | CASSKQGRHYEQYF
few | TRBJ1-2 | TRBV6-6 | CASSYEGSTNYGYTF
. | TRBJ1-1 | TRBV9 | CASSPTIGGFAAFF
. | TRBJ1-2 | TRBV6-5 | CAVRGYGYTF